A selection of T cell receptor beta chains follows, all from one sample in a study of CD8 T cells in ankylosing spondylitis. TCRdb redid the calling of the 5' RACE reads with MiXCR, one entry per CDR3 protein. The data hold a few hundred thousand distinct CDR3 sequences, with 15% to 20% observed a single time. The sequenced sample consisted of blood, either unsorted or a sorted T cell fraction (not recorded which). These receptors all stem from a male donor with ankylosing spondylitis or in good health (not recorded which). Each CDR3 is given without its conserved first and last residue. Only some rows state a clone size, as once, few, many or a class for expanded clones.

clone_size j_call v_call cdr3_aa
- TRBJ1-1 TRBV12-3/TRBV12-4 ASSPRTGDFANTEAF
few TRBJ2-2 TRBV29-1 SVQGSTGELF
few TRBJ2-3 TRBV20-1 SANPTGDTQY
few TRBJ2-1 TRBV27 ASSFGLAGGRIYNEQF
few TRBJ2-1 TRBV24-1 ATSQGRIYNEQF
- TRBJ2-5 TRBV7-3 ASSPGTGPRTQY
- TRBJ2-1 TRBV3-1 ASSQVSGVI
few TRBJ2-3 TRBV20-1 SARDGARGATDTQY
few TRBJ1-4 TRBV9 ASSARTGTNEKLF
- TRBJ1-5 TRBV20-1 SARRTGLNQPQH
many TRBJ2-3 TRBV3-1 ASSLLGGTTDTQY
few TRBJ2-1 TRBV10-3 AIKEGDMTYNEQF
few TRBJ1-1 TRBV7-3 ASSLRPGWTNTEAF
- TRBJ1-3 TRBV29-1 SVVQGLSGNTIY
few TRBJ2-3 TRBV5-1 ASSPLATDTQY
- TRBJ1-5 TRBV5-8 ASSLYGNSNQPQH
few TRBJ1-4 TRBV6-1 ASSELGQRKATNEKLF
- TRBJ2-1 TRBV20-1 SATTSGAYNEQF
- TRBJ1-5 TRBV7-2 ASSLASDSQPQH
- TRBJ1-1 TRBV4-1 ASSQDVAMNTEAF
- TRBJ2-2 TRBV12-3/TRBV12-4 ASSLAGENTGELF
- TRBJ1-4 TRBV5-1 ASSRDSQEKLF
many TRBJ2-6 TRBV29-1 SVGMGSGANVLT
many TRBJ2-1 TRBV10-3 AIRGQGTYNEQF
- TRBJ1-5 TRBV20-1 SASRGQQDQPQH
few TRBJ2-2 TRBV5-1 ASTWTGVTGELF
- TRBJ2-3 TRBV12-3/TRBV12-4 ASSLAAGPDTQY
- TRBJ1-4 TRBV20-1 SASGGGMEKLF
- TRBJ2-3 TRBV3-1 ASSQVPGSLVTDTQY
many TRBJ1-3 TRBV5-1 ASSPAGNTIY
- TRBJ2-2 TRBV5-4 ASSSGLERTGELF
many TRBJ2-2 TRBV5-1 ASSLAGGRLSGELF
few TRBJ1-2 TRBV5-1 ASSDDGQGAGYGYT
- TRBJ1-1 TRBV12-3/TRBV12-4 ASSWDPGSTEAF
few TRBJ1-2 TRBV2 ASRGDSPYGYT
- TRBJ1-4 TRBV7-9 ASSLPDEKLF
- TRBJ1-1 TRBV5-1 ASSLRGFDMNTEAF
many TRBJ2-2 TRBV12-3/TRBV12-4 ASTVGHQTGELF
many TRBJ2-5 TRBV12-3/TRBV12-4 ASSLVSVVGQETQY
few TRBJ2-1 TRBV7-2 ASSLRASEYNEQF
few TRBJ1-3 TRBV29-1 SVRGLSGNTIY
many TRBJ2-5 TRBV5-1 ASSLLAGQETQY
- TRBJ1-1 TRBV10-3 AISESGGMNTEAF
few TRBJ1-4 TRBV27 ASSLFGAGLTGGEKLF
many TRBJ1-5 TRBV20-1 SARGGTSGPQH
- TRBJ1-2 TRBV28 ASSLSFGGSGYT
- TRBJ2-6 TRBV5-1 ASSSRRDRGSGANVLT